This T cell receptor beta chain is drawn from a study of glioma-infiltrating T cells. Amplification of TCR alpha and beta CDR3 regions from RNA used iRepertoire nested multiplex PCR. One-step reverse transcription and amplification started from approximately 100-400 ng of tissue mRNA or PBMC total RNA. TCRdb passed the multiplex PCR reads through MiXCR, listing each CDR3 protein once. The sample contains more than 300,000 distinct CDR3 sequences, roughly 41% of which appear only once. This clonotype was detected a few times. The specimen was glioma tissue, nonneoplastic brain tissue, or PBMCs (not recorded which). This sequence originates from a human donor with low-grade glioma or glioblastoma, undergoing nonglioma brain surgery, or in good health (not recorded which).

CDR3 in amino acids: CASSLFQSSYNEQFF. The CDR3 DNA follows: TGTGCCAGCAGCTTATTTCAGAGCTCCTACAATGAGCAGTTCTTC. V usage is TRBV7-9 and J usage is TRBJ2-1, with unresolved D. Per germline, CDR1 SEHNR and CDR2 FQNEAQ (reference sequence). Trimming took off 2 bases at V and 0 bases at J, with 8 bases between the two ends. This CDR3 comprises 15 residues.